This entry concerns a single T cell receptor (beta chain). A read error may produce the germline difference seen at one junction end. CDR1 and CDR2 from the germline V gene are MNHNS and SASEGT. The CDR3 contains 14 residues. All patients were treatment-naive before thyroid surgery. TCRdb reassembled clones from the PCR reads with MiXCR. The repertoire holds 24,000 or so clones, approximately 13% seen once, with nearly 5% in the top ten. The sample comes from a study of metastatic and nonmetastatic thyroid tumors. Study as a whole: From malignant and benign thyroid patients, repertoires in blood and in tumor or nodule tissue were compared.

The chain combines TRBV6-1 with TRBJ1-5; perhaps TRBD1 as D (5 bases). This receptor was obtained from a female donor with papillary thyroid cancer or a benign thyroid nodule (not recorded which). Some clones in this sample may be carry-over from other donors' samples. Sequenced: blood. CDR3 amino acids: CASATRVGYQPQHF. Here the CDR3 DNA reads TGTGCCAGCGCAACCAGGGTAGGCTATCAGCCACAGCATTTT.